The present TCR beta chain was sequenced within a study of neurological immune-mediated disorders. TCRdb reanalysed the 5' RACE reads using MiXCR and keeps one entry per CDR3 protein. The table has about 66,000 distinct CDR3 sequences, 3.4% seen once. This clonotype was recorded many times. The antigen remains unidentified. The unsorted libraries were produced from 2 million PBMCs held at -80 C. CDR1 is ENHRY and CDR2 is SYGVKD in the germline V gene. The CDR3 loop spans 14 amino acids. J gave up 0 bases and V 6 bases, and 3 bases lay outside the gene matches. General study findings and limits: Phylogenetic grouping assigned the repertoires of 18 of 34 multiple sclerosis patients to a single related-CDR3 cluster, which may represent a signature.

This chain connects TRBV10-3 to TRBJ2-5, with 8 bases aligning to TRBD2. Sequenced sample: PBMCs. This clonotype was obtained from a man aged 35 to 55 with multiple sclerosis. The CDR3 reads CAIRAGRDQETQYF. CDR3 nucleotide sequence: TGTGCCATCAGGGCCGGGAGGGACCAAGAGACCCAGTACTTC.